This TCR beta chain is drawn from a study of blood T cell repertoires in COVID-19. Across the study: COVID-19 samples collected from the United States, Italy and Spain covered acute and convalescent phases.

Original analysis: Amplification of reference gene primers was used by the study to estimate nucleated cell counts. Data came from immunoSEQ multiplex PCR; TCRdb stores just in-frame clones and leaves some out. The V and J calls and clone size were taken over from that table, and D and trimming were inferred from the DNA. Of around 290,000 clones in the sample, roughly 87% were seen once. Everyone who took part was 18 to 89 years old, and they came from some 23 US areas. The CDR3 loop spans 15 amino acids. CDR1 LNHNV and CDR2 YYDKDF come from the germline V gene (reference sequence). V was pared by 0 bases and J by 0 bases, with 8 bases between.

Sequencing was performed on PBMCs or T cells enriched from blood (not recorded which). The TCR comes from a woman in her thirties who had recovered from COVID-19. The chain is built from TRBV15 and TRBJ2-5; no clear D gene. The CDR3 sequence is CATSRDPADQETQYF. CDR3 DNA: TGTGCCACCAGCAGAGATCCCGCAGACCAAGAGACCCAGTACTTC.